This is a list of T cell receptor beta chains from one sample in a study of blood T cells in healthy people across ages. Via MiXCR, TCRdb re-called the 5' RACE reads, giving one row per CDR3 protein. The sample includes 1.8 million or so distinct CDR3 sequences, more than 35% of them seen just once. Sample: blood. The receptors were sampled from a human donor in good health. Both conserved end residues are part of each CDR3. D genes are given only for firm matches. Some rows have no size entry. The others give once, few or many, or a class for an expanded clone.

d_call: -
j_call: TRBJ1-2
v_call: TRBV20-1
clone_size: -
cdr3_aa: CSKDRLLNYGYTF
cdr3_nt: TGCAGTAAGGATCGGCTTCTTAACTATGGCTACACCTTC

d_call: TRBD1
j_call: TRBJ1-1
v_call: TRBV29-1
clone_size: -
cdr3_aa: CSVRDSNTEAFF
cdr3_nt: TGCAGCGTAAGGGACAGCAACACTGAAGCTTTCTTT

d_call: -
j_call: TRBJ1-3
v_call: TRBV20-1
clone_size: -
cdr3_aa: CSAEDRSSGNTIYF
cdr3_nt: TGCAGTGCTGAGGACAGAAGCTCTGGAAACACCATATATTTT

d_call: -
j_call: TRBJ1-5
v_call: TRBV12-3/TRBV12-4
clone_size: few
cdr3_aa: CASSIGVEGGRSNQPQHF
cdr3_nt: TGTGCCAGCAGCATAGGGGTAGAGGGGGGACGAAGCAATCAGCCCCAGCATTTT

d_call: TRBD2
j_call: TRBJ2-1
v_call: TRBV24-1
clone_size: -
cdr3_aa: CATSDGWLAGPYNEQFF
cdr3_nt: TGTGCCACCAGTGACGGCTGGCTAGCGGGGCCGTACAATGAGCAGTTCTTC

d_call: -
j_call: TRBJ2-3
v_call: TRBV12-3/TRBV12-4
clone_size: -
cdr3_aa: CASRGIQRQVSADTQYF
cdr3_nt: TGTGCCAGCAGAGGGATTCAAAGACAGGTGAGCGCAGATACGCAGTATTTC

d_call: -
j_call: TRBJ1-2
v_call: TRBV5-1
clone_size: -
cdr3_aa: CASSPEGVLPYGYTF
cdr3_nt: TGCGCCAGCAGCCCCGAGGGGGTCCTCCCCTATGGCTACACCTTC

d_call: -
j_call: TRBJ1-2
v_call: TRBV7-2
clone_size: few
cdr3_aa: CASSPGRQAYGYTF
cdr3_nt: TGTGCCAGCAGTCCCGGCAGGCAAGCCTATGGCTACACCTTC

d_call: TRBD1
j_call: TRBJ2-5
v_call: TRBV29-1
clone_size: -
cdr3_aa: CSVRTGRQETQYF
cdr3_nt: TGCAGCGTTAGGACAGGAAGACAAGAGACCCAGTACTTC

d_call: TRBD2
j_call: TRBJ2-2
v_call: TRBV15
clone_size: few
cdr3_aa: CATSRGLADTGELFF
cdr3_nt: TGTGCCACCAGCAGAGGACTAGCAGACACCGGGGAGCTGTTTTTT

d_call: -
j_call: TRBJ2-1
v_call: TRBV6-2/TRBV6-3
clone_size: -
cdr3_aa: CASSIAGDISYNEQFF
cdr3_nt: TGTGCCAGCAGTATCGCAGGGGATATCTCCTACAATGAGCAGTTCTTC

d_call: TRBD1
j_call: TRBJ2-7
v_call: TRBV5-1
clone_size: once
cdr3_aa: CASSAGTGSSYEQYF
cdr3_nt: TGCGCCAGCAGTGCCGGGACAGGGAGCTCCTACGAGCAGTACTTC

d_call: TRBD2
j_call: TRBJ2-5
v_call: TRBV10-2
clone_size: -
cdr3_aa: CASRPAGGTQETQYF
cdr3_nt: TGCGCCAGCAGACCGGCGGGGGGGACCCAAGAGACCCAGTACTTC

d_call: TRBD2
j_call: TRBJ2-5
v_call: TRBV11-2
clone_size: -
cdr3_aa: CASSSHPVTAGGLGTQYF
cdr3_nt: TGTGCCAGCAGCTCCCATCCCGTCACGGCGGGGGGACTAGGGACCCAGTACTTC

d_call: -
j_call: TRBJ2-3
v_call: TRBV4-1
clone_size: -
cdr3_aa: CASGQEVVGRNTQYF
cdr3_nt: TGCGCCAGCGGCCAAGAAGTTGTGGGGCGCAATACGCAGTATTTT

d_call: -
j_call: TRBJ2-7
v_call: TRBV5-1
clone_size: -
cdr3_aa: CASSCSGTPNEQYF
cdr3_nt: TGCGCCAGCAGCTGCTCTGGGACCCCCAACGAGCAGTACTTC

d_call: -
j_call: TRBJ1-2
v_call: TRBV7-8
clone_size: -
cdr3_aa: CASSGGDNGYTF
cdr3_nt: TGTGCCAGCAGCGGGGGGGACAATGGCTACACCTTC

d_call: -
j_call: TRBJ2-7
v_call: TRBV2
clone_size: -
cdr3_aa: CASMRDGAYNEQYF
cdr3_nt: TGTGCCAGCATGAGGGACGGAGCCTACAATGAGCAGTACTTC

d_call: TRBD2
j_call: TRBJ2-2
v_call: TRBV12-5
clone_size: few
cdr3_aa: CASGFGGGATTGELFF
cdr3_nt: TGTGCTAGTGGTTTTGGCGGGGGGGCCACCACCGGGGAGCTGTTTTTT

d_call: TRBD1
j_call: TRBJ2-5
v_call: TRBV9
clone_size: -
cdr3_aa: CASSGGQGARETQYF
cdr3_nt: TGTGCCAGCAGCGGAGGACAGGGGGCGAGGGAGACCCAGTACTTC

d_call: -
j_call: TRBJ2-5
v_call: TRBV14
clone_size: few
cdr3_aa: CASSHKGGGLETQYF
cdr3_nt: TGTGCCAGCAGCCACAAAGGAGGCGGGTTAGAGACCCAGTACTTC

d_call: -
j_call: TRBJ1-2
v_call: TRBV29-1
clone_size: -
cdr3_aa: CSVDQDFGYTF
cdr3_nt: TGCAGCGTTGACCAGGATTTCGGCTACACCTTC